Described below is a single T cell receptor (beta chain) sequence and its context. Its target is not known. Unique molecular identifiers tagged the TCR beta cDNA libraries. Starting from approximately 1 to 10 million T cells, the study yielded approximately 500,000 cDNA molecules. TCRdb ran MiXCR on the PCR reads and lists one entry per CDR3 protein. The table lists 450,000 to 650,000 distinct CDR3 sequences, roughly 40% of them singletons. This entry is derived from a study of post-analysis software for immune sequencing data. Trimming took off 5 bases at V and 8 bases at J, with 15 bases between the two ends. The CDR3 length is 13 residues. From germline, CDR1 is MNHEY and CDR2 SVGAGI. Study-level findings and limits: Samples from a shared batch, those prepared together, strongly co-clustered by F measure. Comparison with controls showed significantly lower normalized Chao1 diversity in multiple sclerosis patients. Among roughly five TRBV segments more frequent in patients than controls were TRBV5-6, TRBV5-1 and TRBV20-1.

The clonotype was recovered from a girl aged 10 to 17 with multiple sclerosis. Sequencing input: blood. The gene calls are TRBV6-5 and TRBJ1-2; unclear D gene. The CDR3 loop reads CASSLASGGGYTF. CDR3 sequence (DNA): TGTGCCAGCAGTCTCGCGTCGGGAGGCGGCTACACCTTC.